The present T cell receptor beta chain was sequenced within a study of response to subunit inactivated influenza vaccine. TCRdb ran MiXCR on the RT-PCR reads and lists one entry per CDR3 protein. The data hold hundreds of thousands of distinct CDR3 sequences, with roughly 13% observed a single time. V shed 6 bases and J shed 2 bases, with 23 bases lying between them. Germline V gene sequence: CDR1 SGHAT, CDR2 FQDESV (reference sequence). The CDR3 extends over 18 amino acids. This clonotype turned up a few times. The antigen remains undetermined. Whole-study results and caveats: There was a suggestion from the authors that each seasonal influenza vaccination recruits few new T cells.

This chain joins TRBV11-1 and TRBJ1-5; D not resolved. The specimen was PBMCs from blood, collected approximately 15 days before vaccination. The TCR was taken from a man over 45 who received an inactivated influenza vaccine. CDR3 sequence reads: CASRFNKKHGFGNQPQHF. The DNA of the CDR3 is TGTGCCAGCAGGTTTAATAAAAAACACGGGTTTGGCAATCAGCCCCAGCATTTT.